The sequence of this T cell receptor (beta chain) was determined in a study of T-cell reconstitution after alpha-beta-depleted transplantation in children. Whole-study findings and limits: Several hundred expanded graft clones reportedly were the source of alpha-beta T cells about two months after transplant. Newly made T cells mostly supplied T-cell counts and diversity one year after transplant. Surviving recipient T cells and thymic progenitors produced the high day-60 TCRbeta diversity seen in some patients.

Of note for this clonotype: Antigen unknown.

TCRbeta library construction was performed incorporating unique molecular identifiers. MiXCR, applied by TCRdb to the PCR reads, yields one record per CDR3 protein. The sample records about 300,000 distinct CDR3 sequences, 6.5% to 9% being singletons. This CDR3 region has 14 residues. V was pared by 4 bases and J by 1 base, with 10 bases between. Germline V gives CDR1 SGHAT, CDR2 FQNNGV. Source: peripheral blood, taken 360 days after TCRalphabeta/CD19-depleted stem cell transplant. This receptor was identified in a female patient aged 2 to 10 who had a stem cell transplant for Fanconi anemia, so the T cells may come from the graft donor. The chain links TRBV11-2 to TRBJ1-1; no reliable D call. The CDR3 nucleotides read TGTGCCAGCAGCTATCGGACCTGGAACACTGAAGCTTTCTTT. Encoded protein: CASSYRTWNTEAFF.